The 32 T cell receptor beta chains presented below share a single source sample, sequenced in a study of T cells in Graves' hyperthyroidism and ophthalmopathy. Amplified TCR beta CDR3 regions came from RNA transcripts. The TCR CDR3 was amplified in a first-round RT-PCR using the HTBI primer set. Each CDR3 protein gets one entry after TCRdb re-called the multiplex PCR reads with MiXCR. The repertoire holds about 260,000 distinct CDR3 sequences, with 22% as singletons. The sample comprised blood. Receptors were obtained from a man aged 30-40 years with Graves' ophthalmopathy.

This clonotype was seen a handful of times. This chain joins TRBV19 and TRBJ1-4; D is unclear. Germline loops: CDR1 LNHDA, CDR2 SQIVND (reference sequence). This CDR3 contains 15 residues. Trimming pared 3 bases from V and 0 bases from J, leaving 8 bases between. The CDR3 region is CASSIWSATNEKLFF. For the CDR3, the DNA is TGTGCCAGTAGTATCTGGTCCGCAACTAATGAAAAACTGTTTTTT.

The chain uses TRBV29-1 and TRBJ2-3; D not certain. The CDR3 is 14 residues long. The germline gives CDR1 SQVTM, CDR2 ANQGSEA. V was cut by 4 bases and J by 0 bases, with 11 bases left in between. CDR3 in amino acids: CSVGPPSSTDTQYF. The CDR3 nucleotides are TGCAGCGTTGGGCCCCCGTCTAGCACAGATACGCAGTATTTT.

The chain carries TRBV20-1 and TRBJ1-4; no firm D call. CDR1 DFQATT and CDR2 SNEGSKA come from the germline V gene (reference sequence). V lost 5 bases, J lost 6 bases, and 16 bases lay in between. The CDR3 has 14 residues. The CDR3: CSAGRQYTDEKLFF. CDR3 bases: TGCAGTGCTGGACGGCAGTATACCGATGAAAAACTGTTTTTT.

The gene calls are TRBV9 and TRBJ2-7; TRBD1 matches 7 bases. Germline CDR1 reads SGDLS; CDR2 reads YYNGEE. V was clipped by 3 bases and J by 0 bases; unmatched bases: 9. The CDR3 totals 16 residues. The CDR3 sequence: CASSATYRGGSYEQYF. CDR3 sequence (DNA): TGTGCCAGCAGCGCAACATACAGGGGTGGCTCCTACGAGCAGTACTTC.

The chain joins TRBV10-3 to TRBJ2-3; 10 nucleotides agree with TRBD1. The CDR3 consists of 19 residues. Germline trimming cut 6 bases from V and 2 bases from J; bases unmatched to any gene: 17. Germline loops: CDR1 ENHRY, CDR2 SYGVKD. The DNA for the CDR3 is TGTGCCATCAGGGCCGGGACAGGGGAACGGGAGATCTTCACAGATACGCAGTATTTT. This encodes CAIRAGTGEREIFTDTQYF.

This clonotype appeared a few times. The chain has TRBV6-6 and TRBJ1-2; TRBD1 is a possible D gene (5 bases). CDR3 length: 14 residues. Germline V gene sequence: CDR1 MNHNY, CDR2 SVGAGI (reference sequence). V was shortened by 0 bases and J by 8 bases, with 13 bases between the two germline ends. This CDR3 reads CASSYSLGVRGYTF. CDR3 nucleotides: TGTGCCAGCAGTTACTCGCTAGGGGTACGAGGCTACACCTTC.

The chain carries TRBV7-6 and TRBJ2-1; D might be TRBD1 (6 bases). Germline CDR1 and CDR2: SGHVS and FNYEAQ. The CDR3 extends over 18 amino acids. Trimming removed 2 bases from V and 0 bases from J, with 17 bases in between. The CDR3 DNA follows: TGTGCCAGCAGCTTAATGGCCCAGGGACACGGCTCCTACAATGAGCAGTTCTTC. It is translated as CASSLMAQGHGSYNEQFF.

This clonotype came up many times. This chain uses TRBV6-1 with TRBJ2-7; D is unresolved. This CDR3 contains 13 residues. Deletions cut 3 bases from V and 5 bases from J, with 11 bases between. Germline CDR1 and CDR2: MNHNS and SASEGT. In nucleotides, the CDR3 is TGTGCCAGCAGTGACATCTGGGGAAACGAGCAGTACTTC. Amino acid sequence: CASSDIWGNEQYF.

This clonotype was recorded many times. V is TRBV12-3 or TRBV12-4 and J is TRBJ2-7, with 7 nucleotides matching TRBD2. V lost 4 bases and J lost 2; bases outside the gene matches: 8. This CDR3 region has 15 residues. The CDR3 nucleotides read TGTGCCAGCAGTTCATCCGGGGCGGGAGCCTACGAGCAGTACTTC. It codes for CASSSSGAGAYEQYF.

This chain links TRBV25-1 with TRBJ2-1; 8 bases align to TRBD1. Germline V gives CDR1 MGHDK, CDR2 SYGVNS. Unmatched junction bases numbered 13, after V lost 2 bases and J lost 7 bases. This CDR3 has 17 amino acids. The CDR3 nucleotides are TGTGCCAGCAGTGAAAGGACAGGGAATATCATCCGGAATGAGCAGTTCTTC. It specifies CASSERTGNIIRNEQFF.

This clonotype has ten or more counts. The V gene is TRBV6-1, the J gene TRBJ2-1, with D tentatively TRBD2 (6 bases). The CDR3 covers 15 residues. The V gene's germline CDR1 is MNHNS and CDR2 SASEGT. V was trimmed by 1 base and J by 6 bases, leaving 13 bases between them. CDR3 sequence (DNA): TGTGCCAGCAGTGAAGTCGGAGCGGGCCTCAATGAGCAGTTCTTC. Protein: CASSEVGAGLNEQFF.

The chain joins TRBV6-5 to TRBJ2-2, with a weak D call TRBD2 (5 bases). Deletions cut 0 bases from V and 5 bases from J, with 10 bases between. Germline V CDR1 and CDR2: MNHEY, SVGAGI. This CDR3 has 15 residues. CDR3 sequence reads: CASSYSKPGTGELFF. In nucleotides, the CDR3 is TGTGCCAGCAGTTACTCGAAACCGGGGACCGGGGAGCTGTTTTTT.

This clonotype has only a few counts. The chain couples TRBV7-9 to TRBJ2-3, with D possibly matching TRBD1 (7 bases). The CDR3 has 15 residues. In germline, CDR1 is SEHNR, CDR2 FQNEAQ (reference sequence). V gave up 4 bases and J gave up 3 bases, with 14 bases separating them. CDR3 sequence reads: CASSSGRGRTDTQYF. As DNA, the CDR3 is TGTGCCAGCAGCTCCGGCAGGGGGAGGACAGATACGCAGTATTTT.

Ten or more counts support this clonotype. V gene TRBV28 combines with J gene TRBJ2-7; D may match TRBD1 or TRBD2 (5 bases each). V shed 7 bases and J shed 2 bases, with 12 bases lying between them. CDR1 and CDR2 from the germline V gene are MDHEN and SYDVKM. The CDR3 is 13 residues long. The CDR3 DNA reads TGTGCCAGCATATCCGGGGCTCCCTACGAGCAGTACTTC. Amino acid sequence: CASISGAPYEQYF.

As regards this clonotype: An end of the junction differs from the germline gene, which may be a read error. This rearrangement joins TRBV11-2 to TRBJ2-1; 7 nucleotides line up with TRBD2. Germline assignment: CDR1 SGHAT and CDR2 FQNNGV. The CDR3 runs 20 residues. Written as DNA, the CDR3 is TGTGCCAGCAGCTTATTGTTTGGGAACTCACTAGCGATTATCAACCAGGAGCAGTCCTTC. Translation: CASSLLFGNSLAIINQEQSF.

The rearrangement joins TRBV3-1 to TRBJ2-1, with 8 bases lining up with TRBD1. This CDR3 has 20 amino acids. Unmatched junction bases numbered 29, after V lost 6 bases and J lost 10 bases. Germline CDR1 is LGHDT and CDR2 is YNNKEL (reference sequence). The CDR3 loop reads CASRPGAGQGAGGAHGEQFF. The CDR3 DNA reads as TGTGCCAGCAGACCAGGGGCCGGACAGGGTGCCGGCGGAGCCCATGGGGAGCAGTTCTTC.

CDR3 DNA: TGTGCCAGCAGCTTAGGAGCAGGCTCTGGAAACACCATATATTTT. As protein: CASSLGAGSGNTIYF. V and J are TRBV11-3 and TRBJ1-3; no clear D. Trimming shortened V by 1 base and J by 0 bases, and 7 bases separated the two germline ends. Germline V lookup: CDR1 SGHNT, CDR2 YENEEA. The CDR3 has 15 residues. Filled out from reference TRBV11-3 and TRBJ1-3, the complete variable domain reads EAGVVQSPRYKIIEKKQPVAFWCNPISGHNTLYWYLQNLGQGPELLIRYENEEAVDDSQLPKDRFSAERLKGVDSTLKIQPAELGDSAVYLCASSLGAGSGNTIYFGEGSWLTVV.

This clonotype was detected ten times or more. The chain joins TRBV27 to TRBJ1-1; a weak D match, TRBD1 (5 bases). This CDR3 has 14 amino acids. Trimming took 2 bases from V and 1 from J, leaving 8 bases between them. Looked up from germline, CDR1 is MNHEY and CDR2 is SMNVEV (reference sequence). The CDR3 DNA is TGTGCCAGCAGTTTACTGGGGACGAACACTGAAGCTTTCTTT. This gives the protein CASSLLGTNTEAFF.

V gene TRBV7-8 combines with J gene TRBJ2-7; 10 bases agree with TRBD2. V shed 6 bases, J shed 7 bases, and the junction held 21 bases outside the gene matches. Per the germline V gene, CDR1 is SGHVS and CDR2 is FQNEAQ. CDR3 length: 18 residues. The CDR3 loop reads CASSFLALSSGRTDEQYF. The CDR3 coding sequence is TGTGCCAGCAGTTTCCTGGCCCTGTCTAGCGGGAGAACGGATGAGCAGTACTTC.

This clonotype appeared many times. The V and J genes are TRBV20-1 and TRBJ2-7; either TRBD1 or TRBD2 may supply D (6 bases each). The CDR3 runs to 13 residues. Germline-derived CDR1 and CDR2 are DFQATT and SNEGSKA (reference sequence). V dropped 3 bases and J dropped 5 bases, with 14 bases sitting between them. CDR3 amino acids: CSARTGANDEQYF. CDR3 nucleotides: TGCAGTGCTAGGACGGGGGCAAACGACGAGCAGTACTTC.

The sample holds a few counts of this clonotype. The gene calls are TRBV6-1 and TRBJ1-5; no clear D. Trimming pared 6 bases from V and 6 bases from J, leaving 15 bases between. Germline V lookup: CDR1 MNHNS, CDR2 SASEGT. The CDR3 extends over 14 amino acids. CDR3 sequence: CASRTLGASQPQHF. The CDR3 bases are TGTGCCAGCAGGACGCTCGGTGCAAGTCAGCCCCAGCATTTT.

This clonotype was found a few times. The rearrangement joins TRBV6-1 to TRBJ1-1; maybe TRBD1 (6 bases). Per germline, CDR1 MNHNS and CDR2 SASEGT. V lost 5 bases and J 0 bases, leaving 10 bases between the germline ends. The CDR3 covers 14 residues. CDR3 DNA: TGTGCCAGCAGTTACAACAGGGTGAACACTGAAGCTTTCTTT. Translation gives CASSYNRVNTEAFF.

The rearrangement joins TRBV5-1 to TRBJ2-3; 9 bases map to TRBD1. Trimming at V came to 0 bases and at J to 1 base, leaving 6 bases not matched to a gene. The germline CDR1 and CDR2 sequences are SGHRS and YFSETQ. This CDR3 is 17 amino acids long. CDR3 residues: CASSLGHRDRGTDTQYF. The CDR3 region has the DNA TGCGCCAGCAGCTTGGGCCACCGGGACAGGGGCACAGATACGCAGTATTTT. Based on the CDR3 plus reference TRBV5-1 and TRBJ2-3, the full variable domain is KAGVTQTPRYLIKTRGQQVTLSCSPISGHRSVSWYQQTPGQGLQFLFEYFSETQRNKGNFPGRFSGRQFSNSRSEMNVSTLELGDSALYLCASSLGHRDRGTDTQYFGPGTRLTVL.

The sample holds a few counts of this clonotype. The chain carries TRBV9 and TRBJ1-1; D ambiguous. The CDR3 totals 13 residues. Germline V gene data show CDR1 as SGDLS and CDR2 as YYNGEE. Trimming shortened V by 0 bases and J by 2 bases, and 5 bases separated the two germline ends. CDR3 DNA: TGTGCCAGCAGCGTAGTTTACAACACTGAAGCTTTCTTT. Translated, it gives CASSVVYNTEAFF.

The chain is built from TRBV20-1 and TRBJ2-7, with 10 bases that match TRBD2. The CDR3 extends over 15 amino acids. CDR1 and CDR2 from the germline V gene are DFQATT and SNEGSKA (reference sequence). With V trimmed by 1 base and J by 3 bases, 6 bases remained unmatched. The CDR3 DNA reads as TGCAGTGCTAGAGCGACTAGCGGGTTGATCTACGAGCAGTACTTC. Its protein product is CSARATSGLIYEQYF.

This clonotype was counted a few times. This sequence joins TRBV20-1 and TRBJ2-3; D is unclear. Deletions cut 5 bases from V and 5 bases from J, with 11 bases between. The V gene's germline CDR1 is DFQATT and CDR2 SNEGSKA (reference sequence). The CDR3 is 12 amino acids. In DNA, the CDR3 is TGCAGTGCTCGGGTTATGGGAGATACGCAGTATTTT. Translation gives CSARVMGDTQYF.

This clonotype was seen many times. CDR3 DNA sequence: TGTGCCAGCAGTGGGGATACAGGGTCAACTAATGAAAAACTGTTTTTT. Protein: CASSGDTGSTNEKLFF. The rearrangement joins TRBV2 to TRBJ1-4; the D gene is possibly TRBD1 (6 bases). V lost 4 bases and J 0 bases, leaving 12 bases between the germline ends. The CDR3 is 16 amino acids. CDR1 and CDR2 from the germline V gene are SNHLY and FYNNEI.

Many counts were recorded for this clonotype. The chain links TRBV11-3 to TRBJ1-6; a possible D gene is TRBD1 (6 bases). CDR1 and CDR2 from the germline V gene are SGHNT and YENEEA. The V and J ends lost 2 bases and 7 bases respectively, with 12 bases between them. This CDR3 region has 15 residues. CDR3 region: CASSLSGAINSPLHF. The CDR3 bases are TGTGCCAGCAGCTTATCAGGGGCGATAAATTCACCCCTCCACTTT.

At least ten counts were recorded for this clonotype. The chain combines TRBV7-9 with TRBJ2-3; D is ambiguous. Per the germline V gene, CDR1 is SEHNR and CDR2 is FQNEAQ (reference sequence). Trimming took 5 bases from V and 5 from J, leaving 5 bases between them. This CDR3 is built from 11 residues. The CDR3 region is CASSPKDTQYF. The DNA for the CDR3 is TGTGCCAGCAGCCCCAAAGATACGCAGTATTTT.

This rearrangement joins TRBV4-1 to TRBJ1-4; D is undetermined. V was cut by 2 bases and J by 12 bases, with 13 bases left in between. The CDR3 is 13 residues long. Germline assignment: CDR1 MGHRA and CDR2 YSYEKL. CDR3 nucleotide sequence: TGCGCCAGCAGCCAAAATATCCAAGGCGAACTGTTTTTT. The encoded protein is CASSQNIQGELFF.

This clonotype appeared many times. The V and J genes are TRBV6-6 and TRBJ2-7; weak D call: TRBD2 (5 bases). The V and J ends lost 2 bases and 6 bases respectively, with 14 bases between them. This CDR3 region has 14 residues. Looked up from germline, CDR1 is MNHNY and CDR2 is SVGAGI (reference sequence). The CDR3 nucleotides read TGTGCCAGCAGTTACGAAGGAGGCAATCCCGAGCAGTACTTC. Residues: CASSYEGGNPEQYF.

Many counts were recorded for this clonotype. The chain uses TRBV19 and TRBJ1-1, with unresolved D. Germline assignment: CDR1 LNHDA and CDR2 SQIVND (reference sequence). V lost 3 bases and J lost 1, with 6 bases in between. This CDR3 spans 13 amino acids. The chain's CDR3 is CASSITRNTEAFF. In DNA form, the CDR3 reads TGTGCCAGTAGTATTACGCGGAACACTGAAGCTTTCTTT.